This T cell receptor (beta chain) was documented in a study of shared clonotypes between healthy human individuals. At the level of the study: The donor pool was made up of a couple of women and a few men aged 18 to 49. Study results and limitations: The study drew on few donors, limiting represented genetic and exposure-history diversity.

About this clone itself: The antigen is undetermined.

A deep-level run was used for the assay. Over several immunoSEQ plates, each subset's genomic DNA was distributed in even portions. TCRdb keeps only in-frame clones here, not all; method: immunoSEQ multiplex PCR. The sample yields about 680,000 clones, roughly 72% seen once. The receptor's source is a woman aged 25 to 39 in good health. Sequencing was performed on memory CD4+ T cells sorted from blood. The subset was: CD45RA-negative fraction.

CDR3 in amino acids: CASSQFPAASTDTQYF. The CDR3 DNA reads as TGCGCCAGCAGCCAGTTCCCAGCGGCTAGCACAGATACGCAGTATTTT. The chain has TRBV4-1 and TRBJ2-3; tentatively, D is TRBD2 (5 bases). CDR3 length equals 16 residues. V lost 3 bases and J lost 0, with 13 bases in between. Germline-derived CDR1 and CDR2 are MGHRA and YSYEKL.